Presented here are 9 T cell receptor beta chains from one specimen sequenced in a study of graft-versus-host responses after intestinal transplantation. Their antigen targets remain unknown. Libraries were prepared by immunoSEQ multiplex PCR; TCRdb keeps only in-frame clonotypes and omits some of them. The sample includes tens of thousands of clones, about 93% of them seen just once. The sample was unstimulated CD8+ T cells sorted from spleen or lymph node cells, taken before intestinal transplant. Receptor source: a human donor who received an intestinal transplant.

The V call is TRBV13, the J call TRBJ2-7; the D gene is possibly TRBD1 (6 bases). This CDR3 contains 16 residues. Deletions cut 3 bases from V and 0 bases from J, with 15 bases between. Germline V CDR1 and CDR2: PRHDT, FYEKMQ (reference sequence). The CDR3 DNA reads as TGTGCCAGCAGCTTCAAACAGGGTACACTCTCCTACGAGCAGTACTTC. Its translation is CASSFKQGTLSYEQYF.

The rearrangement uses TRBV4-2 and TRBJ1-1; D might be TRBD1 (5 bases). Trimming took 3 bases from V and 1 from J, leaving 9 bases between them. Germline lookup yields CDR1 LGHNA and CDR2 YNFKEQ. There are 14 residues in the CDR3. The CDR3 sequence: CASSQEGSNTEAFF. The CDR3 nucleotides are TGTGCCAGCAGCCAGGAGGGGTCGAACACTGAAGCTTTCTTT.

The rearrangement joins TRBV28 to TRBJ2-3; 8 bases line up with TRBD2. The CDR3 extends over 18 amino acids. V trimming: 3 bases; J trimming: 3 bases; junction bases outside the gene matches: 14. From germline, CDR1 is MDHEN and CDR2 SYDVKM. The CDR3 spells CASSFSLGSGGPTDTQYF. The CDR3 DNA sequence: TGTGCCAGCAGTTTCTCCCTGGGAAGCGGGGGACCGACAGATACGCAGTATTTT.

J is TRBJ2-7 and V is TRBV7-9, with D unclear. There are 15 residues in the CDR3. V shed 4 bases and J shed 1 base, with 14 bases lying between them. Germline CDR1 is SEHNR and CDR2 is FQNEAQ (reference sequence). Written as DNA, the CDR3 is TGTGCCAGCAGCTCAACCACACCCAAATCCTACGAGCAGTACTTC. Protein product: CASSSTTPKSYEQYF.

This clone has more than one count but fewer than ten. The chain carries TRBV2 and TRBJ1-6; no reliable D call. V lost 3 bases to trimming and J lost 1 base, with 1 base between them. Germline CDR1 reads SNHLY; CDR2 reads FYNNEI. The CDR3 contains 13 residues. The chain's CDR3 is CASSESYNSPLHF. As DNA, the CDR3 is TGTGCCAGCAGTGAGTCCTATAATTCACCCCTCCACTTT.

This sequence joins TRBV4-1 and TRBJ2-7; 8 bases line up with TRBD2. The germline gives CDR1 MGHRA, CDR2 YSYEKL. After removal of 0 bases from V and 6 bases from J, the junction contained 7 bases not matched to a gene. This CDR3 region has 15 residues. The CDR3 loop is CASSQEDTRGGEQYF. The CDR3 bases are TGCGCCAGCAGCCAAGAGGATACCCGGGGGGGCGAGCAGTACTTC.

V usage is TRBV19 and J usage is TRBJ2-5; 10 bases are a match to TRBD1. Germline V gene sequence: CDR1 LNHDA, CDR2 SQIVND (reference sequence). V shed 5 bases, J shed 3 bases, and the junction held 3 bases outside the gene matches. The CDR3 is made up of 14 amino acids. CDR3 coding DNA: TGTGCCAGTAGTCGTGGACAGGGGGAAGAGACCCAGTACTTC. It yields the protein CASSRGQGEETQYF. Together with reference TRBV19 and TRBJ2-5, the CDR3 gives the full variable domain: DGGITQSPKYLFRKEGQNVTLSCEQNLNHDAMYWYRQDPGQGLRLIYYSQIVNDFQKGDIAEGYSVSREKKESFPLTVTSAQKNPTAFYLCASSRGQGEETQYFGPGTRLLVL.

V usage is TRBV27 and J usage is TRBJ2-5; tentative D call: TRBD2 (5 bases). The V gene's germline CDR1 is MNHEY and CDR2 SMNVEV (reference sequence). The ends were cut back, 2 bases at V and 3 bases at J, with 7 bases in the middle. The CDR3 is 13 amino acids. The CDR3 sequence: CASSLNGEETQYF. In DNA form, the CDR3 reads TGTGCCAGCAGTTTAAACGGGGAAGAGACCCAGTACTTC.

The CDR3 protein is CASGTGYLGYNEQFF. The CDR3 DNA reads TGTGCCAGTGGAACCGGGTATTTGGGGTACAATGAGCAGTTCTTC. V and J are TRBV7-9 and TRBJ2-1, with D unclear. V was clipped by 9 bases and J by 4 bases, with 19 bases between them. Germline CDR1 reads SEHNR; CDR2 reads FQNEAQ (reference sequence). The CDR3 runs to 15 residues.